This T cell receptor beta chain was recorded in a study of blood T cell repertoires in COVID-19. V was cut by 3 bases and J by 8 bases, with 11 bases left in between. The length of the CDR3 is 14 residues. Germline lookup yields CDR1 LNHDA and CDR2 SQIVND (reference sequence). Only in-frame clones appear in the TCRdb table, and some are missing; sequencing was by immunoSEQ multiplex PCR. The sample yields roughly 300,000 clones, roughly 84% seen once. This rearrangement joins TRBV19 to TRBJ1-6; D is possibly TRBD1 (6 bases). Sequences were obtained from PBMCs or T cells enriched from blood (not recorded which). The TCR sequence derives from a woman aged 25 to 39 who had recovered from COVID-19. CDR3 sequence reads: CASSMQGSDSPLHF. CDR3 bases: TGTGCCAGTAGTATGCAGGGGTCAGATTCACCCCTCCACTTT. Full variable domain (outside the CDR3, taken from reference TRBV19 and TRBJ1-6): DGGITQSPKYLFRKEGQNVTLSCEQNLNHDAMYWYRQDPGQGLRLIYYSQIVNDFQKGDIAEGYSVSREKKESFPLTVTSAQKNPTAFYLCASSMQGSDSPLHFGNGTRLTVT.